This entry lists 17 T cell receptor beta chains sequenced from one sample in a study of STAT5B mutations in CD4+ large granular lymphocyte leukemia. Sequencing was performed with immunoSEQ multiplex PCR; in TCRdb, only in-frame clones are kept and a portion is missing. The profile shows about 8,400 clones, 85% to 90% of them singletons. The material sequenced was PBMCs. All receptors derive from a woman in her 70s with CD4+ T-cell large granular lymphocyte leukemia.

The V and J genes are TRBV7-9 and TRBJ1-1; no firm D call. The CDR3 spans 13 residues. From germline, CDR1 is SEHNR and CDR2 FQNEAQ (reference sequence). V dropped 1 base and J dropped 4 bases, with 7 bases sitting between them. DNA of the CDR3: TGTGCCAGCAGCTTAGGGGCGCCCACTGAAGCTTTCTTT. It specifies CASSLGAPTEAFF.

V is TRBV7-2 and J is TRBJ1-5; D is uncertain. Trimming pared 5 bases from V and 4 bases from J, leaving 6 bases between. From germline, CDR1 is SGHTA and CDR2 FQGNSA. The CDR3 spans 12 residues. The CDR3 is CASSPSNQPQHF. In DNA, the CDR3 is TGTGCCAGCAGCCCTTCAAATCAGCCCCAGCATTTT.

The CDR3 bases are TGCGCCAGCAGCTTGGGATCGGGGTCTATCACCGGGGAGCTGTTTTTT. This translates into CASSLGSGSITGELFF. V usage is TRBV5-1 and J usage is TRBJ2-2, with a weak D call TRBD2 (5 bases). The CDR3 spans 16 residues. Germline V gene data show CDR1 as SGHRS and CDR2 as YFSETQ. V gave up 0 bases and J gave up 4 bases, with 13 bases separating them.

As DNA, the CDR3 is TGTGCCAGCAGCCGAACAGAGAACACTGAAGCTTTCTTT. It specifies CASSRTENTEAFF. The chain is built from TRBV6-5 and TRBJ1-1; D is unclear. The V end lost 6 bases, the J end lost 1 base, and 9 bases lay between the germline ends. CDR1 and CDR2 from the germline V gene are MNHEY and SVGAGI. This CDR3 is built from 13 residues.

The CDR3 nucleotides are TGCGCCAGCAGCTTGGTATTCAGGGGACCTTCTGGCTACACCTTC. It specifies CASSLVFRGPSGYTF. The V and J genes are TRBV5-1 and TRBJ1-2; weak D call: TRBD1 (6 bases). CDR1 and CDR2 (germline): SGHRS, YFSETQ. V was pared by 0 bases and J by 7 bases, with 16 bases between. The CDR3 spans 15 residues.

The chain has TRBV5-4 and TRBJ1-1, with D possibly matching TRBD1 (6 bases). This CDR3 contains 15 residues. The germline CDR1 and CDR2 sequences are SGHNT and YYREEE (reference sequence). Trimming shortened V by 4 bases and J by 2 bases, and 15 bases separated the two germline ends. The CDR3 protein is CASSPGQQRNTEAFF. As DNA, the CDR3 is TGTGCCAGCAGCCCCGGACAGCAACGAAACACTGAAGCTTTCTTT.

The chain has TRBV19 and TRBJ2-1; D could derive from TRBD1 or TRBD2 (5 bases each). Trimming cost V 3 bases and J 7 bases, with 13 bases left between them. CDR1 is LNHDA, CDR2 SQIVND, per germline (reference sequence). CDR3 length equals 14 residues. The CDR3 bases are TGTGCCAGTAGTATCGGGGCCCGCGCTAATGAGCAGTTCTTC. Residues: CASSIGARANEQFF.

The J gene is TRBJ1-6, the V gene TRBV11-3, with 10 nucleotides matching TRBD1. The ends lost 1 base at V and 7 bases at J; junction bases unmatched: 4. Germline CDR1 and CDR2: SGHNT and YENEEA. This CDR3 is built from 16 residues. The CDR3 bases are TGTGCCAGCAGCTTAGCTCGACAGGGGGCGAATTCACCCCTCCACTTT. It encodes CASSLARQGANSPLHF.

V gene TRBV27 combines with J gene TRBJ1-6; TRBD1 aligns across 11 bases. Germline values: CDR1 MNHEY, CDR2 SMNVEV (reference sequence). The CDR3 contains 18 residues. The V gene end was trimmed by 6 bases and the J gene end by 0 bases; junction bases not matched to a gene: 7. The CDR3 here is CASRGGTGGSSYNSPLHF. As DNA, the CDR3 is TGTGCCAGCAGGGGCGGGACAGGGGGAAGCTCCTATAATTCACCCCTCCACTTT.

This clone was seen just once. The rearrangement uses TRBV6-1 and TRBJ1-2; D is unresolved. The V end lost 3 bases, the J end lost 4 bases, and 9 bases lay between the germline ends. The CDR3 length is 13 residues. The germline V gene encodes CDR1 MNHNS and CDR2 SASEGT. The CDR3 is CASSDPAGYGYTF. Here the CDR3 DNA reads TGTGCCAGCAGTGACCCGGCAGGCTATGGCTACACCTTC.

This chain joins TRBV9 and TRBJ2-3, with 11 bases fitting TRBD2. The CDR3 runs 15 residues. The J segment lost 3 bases and the V segment lost 3 bases, leaving 3 bases of the junction unmatched. Germline V gene sequence: CDR1 SGDLS, CDR2 YYNGEE. The CDR3 loop reads CASSAIAGGTDTQYF. CDR3 sequence (DNA): TGTGCCAGCAGCGCTATAGCGGGGGGGACAGATACGCAGTATTTT.

The chain has TRBV6-6 and TRBJ1-3; D may be TRBD1 (6 bases). The CDR3 runs to 16 residues. The V gene's germline CDR1 is MNHNY and CDR2 SVGAGI (reference sequence). Deletions cut 5 bases from V and 0 bases from J, with 14 bases between. The CDR3 nucleotides read TGTGCCAGCAGTACCCTTGGACAGCGCTCTGGAAACACCATATATTTT. The encoded protein is CASSTLGQRSGNTIYF.

The V gene is TRBV30, the J gene TRBJ1-2; 10 bases match TRBD1. Trimming removed 4 bases from V and 8 bases from J; junction bases left unmatched: 4. The CDR3 is 12 amino acids. The V gene's germline CDR1 is GTSNPN and CDR2 SVGIG (reference sequence). The CDR3 sequence is CAWKTGGFGYTF. The CDR3 coding sequence is TGTGCCTGGAAGACAGGGGGCTTCGGCTACACCTTC.

This clone has more than one count but fewer than ten. This chain uses TRBV5-1 with TRBJ1-1; D gene uncertain. Trimming took off 5 bases at V and 5 bases at J, with 13 bases between the two ends. The length of the CDR3 is 13 residues. Germline CDR1 SGHRS, CDR2 YFSETQ. For the CDR3, the DNA is TGCGCCAGCAGTGAGGGCGCGAGAACTGAAGCTTTCTTT. As protein: CASSEGARTEAFF.

The V call is TRBV20-1, the J call TRBJ1-2, with D possibly TRBD1 on 5 matching bases. The CDR3 totals 11 residues. Germline CDR1 reads DFQATT; CDR2 reads SNEGSKA (reference sequence). V shed 8 bases and J shed 8 bases, with 15 bases lying between them. The CDR3 reads CSLSGIRGYTF. The CDR3 DNA is TGCAGTTTATCAGGGATTAGAGGCTACACCTTC.

This rearrangement joins TRBV7-9 to TRBJ1-6; 10 nucleotides line up with TRBD1. J lost 8 bases, V lost 5 bases, and 6 bases had no gene match. Looked up from germline, CDR1 is SEHNR and CDR2 is FQNEAQ (reference sequence). The CDR3 sequence is 15 residues long. CDR3 sequence (DNA): TGTGCCAGCAGCCCTCGGGACAGGGGAGATTCACCCCTCCACTTT. This translates into CASSPRDRGDSPLHF.

The chain employs TRBV15 and TRBJ1-5; D is unclear. Trimming cost V 8 bases and J 0 bases, with 26 bases left between them. From germline, CDR1 is LNHNV and CDR2 YYDKDF (reference sequence). The CDR3 loop spans 19 amino acids. Written as DNA, the CDR3 is TGTGCCACCTCCCCTCGGGAGGTTTTGGTCCCTTATAGCAATCAGCCCCAGCATTTT. Amino acids: CATSPREVLVPYSNQPQHF.